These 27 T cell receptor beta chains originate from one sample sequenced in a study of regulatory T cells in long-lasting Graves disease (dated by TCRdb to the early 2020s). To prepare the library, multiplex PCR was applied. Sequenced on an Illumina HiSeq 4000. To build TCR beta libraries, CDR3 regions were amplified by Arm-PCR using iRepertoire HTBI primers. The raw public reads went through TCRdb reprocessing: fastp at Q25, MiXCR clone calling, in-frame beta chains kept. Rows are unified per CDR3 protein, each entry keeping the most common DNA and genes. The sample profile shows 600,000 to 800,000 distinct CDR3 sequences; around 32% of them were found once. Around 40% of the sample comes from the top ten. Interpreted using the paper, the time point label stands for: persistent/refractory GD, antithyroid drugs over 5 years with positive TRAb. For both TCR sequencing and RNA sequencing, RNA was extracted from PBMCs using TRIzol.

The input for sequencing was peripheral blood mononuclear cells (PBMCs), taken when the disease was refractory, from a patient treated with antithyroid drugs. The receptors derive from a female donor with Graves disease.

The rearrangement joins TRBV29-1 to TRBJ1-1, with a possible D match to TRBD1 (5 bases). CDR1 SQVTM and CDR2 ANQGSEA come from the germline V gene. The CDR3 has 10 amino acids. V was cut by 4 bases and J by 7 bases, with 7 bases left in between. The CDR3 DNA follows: TGCAGCGTTGGGACACTTGAAGCTTTCTTT. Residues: CSVGTLEAFF.

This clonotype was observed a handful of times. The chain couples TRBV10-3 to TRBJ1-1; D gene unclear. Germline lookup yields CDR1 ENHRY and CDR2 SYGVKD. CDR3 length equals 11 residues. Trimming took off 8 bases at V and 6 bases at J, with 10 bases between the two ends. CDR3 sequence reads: CAISAGPEAFF. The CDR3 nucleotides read TGTGCCATCTCCGCAGGTCCTGAAGCTTTCTTT.

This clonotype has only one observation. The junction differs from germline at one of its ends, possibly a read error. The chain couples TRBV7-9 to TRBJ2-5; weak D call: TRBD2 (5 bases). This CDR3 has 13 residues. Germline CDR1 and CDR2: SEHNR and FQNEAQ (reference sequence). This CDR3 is CASSGGRWETQHF. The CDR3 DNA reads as TGTGCCAGCAGCGGCGGAAGATGGGAGACCCAGCACTTC.

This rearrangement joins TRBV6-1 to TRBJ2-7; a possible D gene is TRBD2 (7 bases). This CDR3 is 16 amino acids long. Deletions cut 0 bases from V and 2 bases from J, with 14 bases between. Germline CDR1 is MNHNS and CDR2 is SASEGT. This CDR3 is CASSEAVGGGPYEQYF. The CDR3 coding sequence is TGTGCCAGCAGTGAAGCGGTTGGGGGGGGGCCCTACGAGCAGTACTTC.

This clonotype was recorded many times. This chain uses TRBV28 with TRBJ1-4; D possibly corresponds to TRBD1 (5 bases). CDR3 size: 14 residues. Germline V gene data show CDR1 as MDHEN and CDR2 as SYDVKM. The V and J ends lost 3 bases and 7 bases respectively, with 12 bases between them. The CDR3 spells CASSFRRQGEKLFF. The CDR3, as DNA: TGTGCCAGCAGTTTTAGGCGGCAGGGTGAAAAACTGTTTTTT.

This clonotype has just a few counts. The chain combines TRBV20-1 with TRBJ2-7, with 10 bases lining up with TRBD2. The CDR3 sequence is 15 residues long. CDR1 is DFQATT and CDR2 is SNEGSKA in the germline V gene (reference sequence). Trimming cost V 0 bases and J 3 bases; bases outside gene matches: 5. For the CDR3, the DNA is TGCAGTGCTAGAGATCAAGGGACTAGCGACTACGAGCAGTACTTC. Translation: CSARDQGTSDYEQYF.

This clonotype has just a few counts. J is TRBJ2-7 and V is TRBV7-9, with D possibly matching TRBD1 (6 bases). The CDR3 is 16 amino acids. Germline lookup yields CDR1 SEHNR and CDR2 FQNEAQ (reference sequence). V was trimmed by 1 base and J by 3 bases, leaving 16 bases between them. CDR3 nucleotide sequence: TGTGCCAGCAGCTTAGGAGGACAGTGGGGTGGCTACGAGCAGTACTTC. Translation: CASSLGGQWGGYEQYF.

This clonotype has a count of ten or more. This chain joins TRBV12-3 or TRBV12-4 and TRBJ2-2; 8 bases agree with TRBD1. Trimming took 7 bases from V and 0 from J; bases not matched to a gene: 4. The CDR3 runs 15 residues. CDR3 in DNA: TGTGCCAGCAAAAGACAGGGGTCGAACACCGGGGAGCTGTTTTTT. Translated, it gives CASKRQGSNTGELFF.

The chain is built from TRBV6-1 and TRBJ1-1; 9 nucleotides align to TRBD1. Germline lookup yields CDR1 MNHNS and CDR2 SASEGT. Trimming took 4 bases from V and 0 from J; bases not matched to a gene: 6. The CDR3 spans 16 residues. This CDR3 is CASSVGTGRVNTEAFF. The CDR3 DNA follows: TGTGCCAGCAGTGTGGGGACAGGGAGGGTGAACACTGAAGCTTTCTTT.

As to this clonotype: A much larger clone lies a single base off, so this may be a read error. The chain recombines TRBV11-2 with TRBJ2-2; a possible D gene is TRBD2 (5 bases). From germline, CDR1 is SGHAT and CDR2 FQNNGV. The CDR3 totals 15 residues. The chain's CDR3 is CASSLGAQITGELLF. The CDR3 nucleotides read TGTGCCAGCAGCTTAGGTGCACAGATTACCGGGGAGCTGCTTTTT.

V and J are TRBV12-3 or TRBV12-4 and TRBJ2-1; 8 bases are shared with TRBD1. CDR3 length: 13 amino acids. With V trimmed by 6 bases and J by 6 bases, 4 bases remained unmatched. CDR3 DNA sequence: TGTGCCAGCAGCGGACAGGGTCGCAATGAGCAGTTCTTC. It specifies CASSGQGRNEQFF.

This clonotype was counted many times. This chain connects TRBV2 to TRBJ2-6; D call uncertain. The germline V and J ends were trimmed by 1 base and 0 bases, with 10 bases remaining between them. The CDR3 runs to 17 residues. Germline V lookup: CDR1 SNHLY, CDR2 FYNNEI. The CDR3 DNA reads TGTGCCAGCAGTGAAGACAGCCTACGCTCTGGGGCCAACGTCCTGACTTTC. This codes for CASSEDSLRSGANVLTF.

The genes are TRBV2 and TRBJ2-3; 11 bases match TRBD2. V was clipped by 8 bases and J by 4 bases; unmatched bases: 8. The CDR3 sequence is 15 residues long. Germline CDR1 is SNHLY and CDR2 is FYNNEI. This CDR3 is CASGLLAGVADTQYF. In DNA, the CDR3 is TGTGCCAGCGGCCTACTAGCGGGAGTGGCAGATACGCAGTATTTT. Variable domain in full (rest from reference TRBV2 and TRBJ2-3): EPEVTQTPSHQVTQMGQEVILRCVPISNHLYFYWYRQILGQKVEFLVSFYNNEISEKSEIFDDQFSVERPDGSNFTLKIRSTKLEDSAMYFCASGLLAGVADTQYFGPGTRLTVL.

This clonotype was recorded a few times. The CDR3 spells CASSYVPSSELGPNRNLYEQYF. The CDR3 DNA is TGTGCCAGCAGCTATGTCCCTTCTTCTGAGCTTGGCCCTAATCGGAATCTCTACGAGCAGTACTTC. The V gene is TRBV11-2, the J gene TRBJ2-7; D uncertain. V dropped 4 bases and J dropped 3 bases, with 37 bases sitting between them. The CDR3 runs 22 residues. Looked up from germline, CDR1 is SGHAT and CDR2 is FQNNGV.

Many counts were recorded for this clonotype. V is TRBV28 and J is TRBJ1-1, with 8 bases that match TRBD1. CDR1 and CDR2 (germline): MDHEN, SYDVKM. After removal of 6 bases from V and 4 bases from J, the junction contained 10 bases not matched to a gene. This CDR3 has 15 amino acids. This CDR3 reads CASRSGDRRSTEAFF. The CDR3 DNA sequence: TGTGCCAGCAGGAGCGGGGACAGGAGGTCCACTGAAGCTTTCTTT.

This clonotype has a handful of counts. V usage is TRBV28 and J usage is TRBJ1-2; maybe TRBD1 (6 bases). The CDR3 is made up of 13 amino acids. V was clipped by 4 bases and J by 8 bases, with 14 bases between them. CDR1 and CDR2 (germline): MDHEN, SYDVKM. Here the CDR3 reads CASSYGQPLGYTF. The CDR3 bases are TGTGCCAGCAGTTACGGACAGCCTCTAGGCTACACCTTC.

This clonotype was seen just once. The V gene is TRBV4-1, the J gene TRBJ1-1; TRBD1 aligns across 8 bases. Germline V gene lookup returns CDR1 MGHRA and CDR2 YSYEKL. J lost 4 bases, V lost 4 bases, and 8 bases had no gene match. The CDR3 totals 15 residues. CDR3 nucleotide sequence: TGCGCCAGCAGCCCCGGGACAGGTGGTACCACTGAAGCTTTCTTT. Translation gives CASSPGTGGTTEAFF.

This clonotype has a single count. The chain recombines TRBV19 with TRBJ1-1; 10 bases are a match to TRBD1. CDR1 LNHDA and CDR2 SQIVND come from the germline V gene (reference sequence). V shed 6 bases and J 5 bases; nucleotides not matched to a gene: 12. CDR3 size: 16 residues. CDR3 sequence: CASRPTRQGARTEAFF. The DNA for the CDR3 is TGTGCCAGTAGGCCAACACGACAGGGGGCAAGAACTGAAGCTTTCTTT.

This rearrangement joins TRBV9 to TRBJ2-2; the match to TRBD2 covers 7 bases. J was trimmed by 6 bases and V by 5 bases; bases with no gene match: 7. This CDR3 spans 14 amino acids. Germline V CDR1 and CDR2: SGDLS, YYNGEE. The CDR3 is CASREREGPGELFF. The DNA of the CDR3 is TGTGCCAGCAGAGAAAGGGAGGGCCCCGGGGAGCTGTTTTTT.

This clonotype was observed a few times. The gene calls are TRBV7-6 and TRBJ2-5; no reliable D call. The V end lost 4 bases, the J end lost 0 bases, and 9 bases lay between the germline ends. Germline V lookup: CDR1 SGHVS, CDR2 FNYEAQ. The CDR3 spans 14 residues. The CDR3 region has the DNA TGTGCCAGCAGCTACGGCCGGTACCAAGAGACCCAGTACTTC. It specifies CASSYGRYQETQYF.

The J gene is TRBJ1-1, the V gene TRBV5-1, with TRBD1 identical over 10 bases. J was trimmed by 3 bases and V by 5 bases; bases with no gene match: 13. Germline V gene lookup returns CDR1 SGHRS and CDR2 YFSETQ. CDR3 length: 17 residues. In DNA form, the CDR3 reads TGCGCCAGCAGTCCCCGAGGGACAGGGGTCTTATACACTGAAGCTTTCTTT. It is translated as CASSPRGTGVLYTEAFF.

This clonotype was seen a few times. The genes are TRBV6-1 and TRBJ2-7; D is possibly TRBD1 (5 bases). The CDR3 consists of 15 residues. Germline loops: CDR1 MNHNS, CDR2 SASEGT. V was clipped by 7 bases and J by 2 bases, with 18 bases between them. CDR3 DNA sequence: TGTGCCAGCAAGACAGACCCGCCGGGCACCTACGAGCAGTACTTC. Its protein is CASKTDPPGTYEQYF.

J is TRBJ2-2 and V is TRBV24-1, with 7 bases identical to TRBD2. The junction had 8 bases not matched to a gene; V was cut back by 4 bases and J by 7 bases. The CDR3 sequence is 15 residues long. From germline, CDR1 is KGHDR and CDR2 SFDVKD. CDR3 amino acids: CATSDGLGSSGELFF. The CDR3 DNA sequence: TGTGCCACCAGTGACGGACTAGGGTCTAGCGGGGAGCTGTTTTTT.

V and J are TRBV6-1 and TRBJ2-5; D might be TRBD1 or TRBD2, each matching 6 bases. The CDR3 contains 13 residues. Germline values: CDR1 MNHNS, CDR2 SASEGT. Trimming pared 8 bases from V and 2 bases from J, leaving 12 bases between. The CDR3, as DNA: TGTGCCAGCTCATGGAGGGGGCAAGAGACCCAGTACTTC. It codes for CASSWRGQETQYF.

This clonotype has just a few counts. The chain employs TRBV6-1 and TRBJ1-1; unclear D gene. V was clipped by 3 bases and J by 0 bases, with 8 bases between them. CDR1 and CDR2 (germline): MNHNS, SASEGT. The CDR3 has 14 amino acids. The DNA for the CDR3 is TGTGCCAGCAGTGATAAGAACATGAACACTGAAGCTTTCTTT. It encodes CASSDKNMNTEAFF.

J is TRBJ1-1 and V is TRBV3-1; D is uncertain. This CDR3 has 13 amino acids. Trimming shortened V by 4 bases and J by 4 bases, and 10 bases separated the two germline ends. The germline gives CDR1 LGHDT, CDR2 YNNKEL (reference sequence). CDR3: CASSPKEATEAFF. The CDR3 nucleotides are TGTGCCAGCAGCCCCAAGGAGGCCACTGAAGCTTTCTTT.

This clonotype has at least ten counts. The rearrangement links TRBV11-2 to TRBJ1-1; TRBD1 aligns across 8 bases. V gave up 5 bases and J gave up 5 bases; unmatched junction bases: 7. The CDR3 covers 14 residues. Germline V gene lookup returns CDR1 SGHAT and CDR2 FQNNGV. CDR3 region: CASSKTGAGTEAFF. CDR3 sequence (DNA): TGTGCCAGCAGCAAGACAGGGGCGGGGACTGAAGCTTTCTTT.